This T cell receptor beta chain appears in the sequencing data of a study of blood T cell repertoires in COVID-19. Study information: Material from acute and convalescent COVID-19 was sourced from the United States, Italy and Spain. The analysed material was cDNA or gDNA that came from T cells, B-cell-depleted T cells, or PBMCs.

The CDR3 length is 16 residues. After removal of 5 bases from V and 7 bases from J, the junction contained 12 bases not matched to a gene. Germline values: CDR1 SGHVS, CDR2 FNYEAQ. Sequencing was performed with immunoSEQ multiplex PCR; in TCRdb, only in-frame clones are kept and a portion is missing. The table has 100,000 to 150,000 clones, about 83% seen once. The receptor was isolated from a man aged 55 to 70 with acute or convalescent COVID-19. V gene TRBV7-6 combines with J gene TRBJ2-7; 12 bases match TRBD1. The sample taken for sequencing was peripheral blood. In nucleotides, the CDR3 is TGTGCCAGCAGCCCACAACCGGGACAGGGGGCGAGTGAGCAGTACTTC. Translated: CASSPQPGQGASEQYF.